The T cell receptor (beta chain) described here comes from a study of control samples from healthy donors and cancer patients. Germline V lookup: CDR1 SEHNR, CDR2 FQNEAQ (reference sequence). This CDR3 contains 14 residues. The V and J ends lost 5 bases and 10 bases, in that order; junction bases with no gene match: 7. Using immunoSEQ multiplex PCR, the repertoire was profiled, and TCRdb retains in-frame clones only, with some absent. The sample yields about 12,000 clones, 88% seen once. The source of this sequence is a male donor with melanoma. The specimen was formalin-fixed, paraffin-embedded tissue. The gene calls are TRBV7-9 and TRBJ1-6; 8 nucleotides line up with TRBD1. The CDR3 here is CASSRDRNDSPLHF. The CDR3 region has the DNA TGTGCCAGCAGCCGGGACAGGAACGACTCACCCCTCCACTTT.